This TCR beta chain was sequenced in a study of identical twins. Trimming stripped 3 bases from V and 1 base from J, with 10 bases between. CDR3 length: 15 amino acids. CDR1 MDHEN and CDR2 SYDVKM come from the germline V gene. This clonotype was observed a handful of times. Its target is unknown. Notes on the study in general: While abundant cord blood beta clonotypes carried fewer insertions, memory repertoires showed no such pattern. Invariant cells of the MAIT and iNKT types might have partly distorted the zero-insertion analyses. Beta out-of-frame sequences showed weaker excess twin sharing.

Via MiXCR, TCRdb re-called the 5' RACE reads, giving one row per CDR3 protein. The sample has 540,000 or so distinct CDR3 sequences; around 22% are singletons. These data also formed part of another study, on yellow fever vaccine responses in identical twins. According to that study: Among the twins, the vaccine T cell response reportedly seemed partly convergent and partly personalized.

The sample taken for sequencing was CD4+ T cells sorted from blood. The V call is TRBV28, the J call TRBJ2-4, with no clear D. The sequence was collected from a woman between 18 and 30 years old in good health. CDR3: CASSLRSPAKNIQYF. The CDR3 DNA reads TGTGCCAGCAGTTTGAGATCCCCGGCCAAAAACATTCAGTACTTC.